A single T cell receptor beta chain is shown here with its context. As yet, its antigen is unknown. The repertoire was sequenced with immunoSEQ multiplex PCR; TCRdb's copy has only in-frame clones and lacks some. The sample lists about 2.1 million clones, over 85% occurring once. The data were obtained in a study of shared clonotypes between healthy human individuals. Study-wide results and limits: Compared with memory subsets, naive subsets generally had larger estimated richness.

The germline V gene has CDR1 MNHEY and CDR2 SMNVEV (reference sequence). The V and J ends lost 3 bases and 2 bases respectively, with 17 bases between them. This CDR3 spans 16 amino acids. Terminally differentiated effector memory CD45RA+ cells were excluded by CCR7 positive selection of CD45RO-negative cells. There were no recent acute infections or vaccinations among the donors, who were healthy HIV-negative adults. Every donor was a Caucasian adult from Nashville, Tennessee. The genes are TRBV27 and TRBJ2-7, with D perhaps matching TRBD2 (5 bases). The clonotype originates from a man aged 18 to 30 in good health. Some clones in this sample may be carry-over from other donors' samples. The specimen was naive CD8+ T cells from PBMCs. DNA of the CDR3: TGTGCCAGCAGTTTCTCCCTGGGAGCTAGAACCTACGAGCAGTACTTC. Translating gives CASSFSLGARTYEQYF.